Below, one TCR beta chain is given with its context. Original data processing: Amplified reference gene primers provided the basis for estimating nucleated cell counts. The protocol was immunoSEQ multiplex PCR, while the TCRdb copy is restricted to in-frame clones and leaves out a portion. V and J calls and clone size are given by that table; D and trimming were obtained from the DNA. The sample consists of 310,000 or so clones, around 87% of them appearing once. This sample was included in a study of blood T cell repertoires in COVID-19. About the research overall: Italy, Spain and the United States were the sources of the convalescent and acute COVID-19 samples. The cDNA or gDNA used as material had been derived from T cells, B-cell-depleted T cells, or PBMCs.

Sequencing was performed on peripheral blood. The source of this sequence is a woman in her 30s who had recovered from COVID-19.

CDR3 nucleotide sequence: TGTGCCAGCAGCTTAATCCGGCAGGGGGCTCTGGGCTACACCTTC. As protein: CASSLIRQGALGYTF. The chain joins TRBV7-2 to TRBJ1-2; 8 nucleotides line up with TRBD1. Trimming cost V 2 bases and J 8 bases; bases outside gene matches: 10. Germline CDR1 reads SGHTA; CDR2 reads FQGNSA. The CDR3 length is 15 residues.